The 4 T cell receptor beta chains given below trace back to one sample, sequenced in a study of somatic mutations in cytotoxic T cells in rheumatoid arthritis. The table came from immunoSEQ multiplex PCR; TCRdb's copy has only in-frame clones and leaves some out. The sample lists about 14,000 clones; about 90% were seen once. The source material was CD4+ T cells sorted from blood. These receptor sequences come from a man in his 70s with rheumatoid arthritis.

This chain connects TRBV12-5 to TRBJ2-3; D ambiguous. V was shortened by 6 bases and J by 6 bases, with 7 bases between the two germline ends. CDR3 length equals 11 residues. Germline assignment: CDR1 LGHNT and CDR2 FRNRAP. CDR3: CASGPIDTQYF. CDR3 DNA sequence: TGTGCTAGTGGGCCTATTGATACGCAGTATTTT.

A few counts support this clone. The CDR3: CASSLMGQGNYGYTF. The DNA for the CDR3 is TGTGCCAGCAGTTTAATGGGACAGGGAAACTATGGCTACACCTTC. The chain recombines TRBV28 with TRBJ1-2; 9 nucleotides agree with TRBD1. The V segment lost 2 bases and the J segment 2 bases; nucleotides outside the gene matches: 3. The CDR3 has 15 amino acids. Germline V gene lookup returns CDR1 MDHEN and CDR2 SYDVKM.

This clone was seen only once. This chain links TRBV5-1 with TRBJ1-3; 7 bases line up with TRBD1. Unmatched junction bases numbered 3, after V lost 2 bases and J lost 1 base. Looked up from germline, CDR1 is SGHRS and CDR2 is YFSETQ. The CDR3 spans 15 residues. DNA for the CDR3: TGCGCCAGCAGCTTCGGGACAGTTTCTGGAAACACCATATATTTT. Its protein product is CASSFGTVSGNTIYF.

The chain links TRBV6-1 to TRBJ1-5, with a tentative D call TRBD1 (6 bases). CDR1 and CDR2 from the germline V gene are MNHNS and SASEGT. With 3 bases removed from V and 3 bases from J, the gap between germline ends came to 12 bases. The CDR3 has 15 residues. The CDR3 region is CASSDQHRANQPQHF. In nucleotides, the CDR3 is TGTGCCAGCAGTGATCAACACAGGGCCAATCAGCCCCAGCATTTT.